The next 11 T cell receptor beta chains were all read from a single sample in a study of blood T cell repertoires in COVID-19. Repertoires were generated with immunoSEQ multiplex PCR, while TCRdb's copy carries only in-frame clones and drops some. The data show 250,000 to 350,000 clones, around 89% seen once. Material for sequencing was peripheral blood. These TCRs come from a man aged 25-45 years with acute or convalescent COVID-19.

The chain employs TRBV4-1 and TRBJ2-7, with TRBD2 matching over 13 bases. CDR1 and CDR2 from the germline V gene are MGHRA and YSYEKL. This CDR3 contains 15 residues. V trimming: 5 bases; J trimming: 7 bases; junction bases outside the gene matches: 8. CDR3 region: CASSSGLAGVGEQYF. The CDR3 region has the DNA TGCGCCAGCAGCTCCGGACTAGCGGGAGTTGGGGAGCAGTACTTC.

The chain links TRBV3-1 (or the pseudogene TRBV3-2) to TRBJ1-2; D unclear. V was cut by 4 bases and J by 8 bases, with 14 bases left in between. Germline V CDR1 and CDR2: LGHDT, YNNKEL (reference sequence). The CDR3 is made up of 13 amino acids. Written as DNA, the CDR3 is TGTGCCAGCAGCCTGAGGACGGGGTCGGGCTACACCTTC. Residues: CASSLRTGSGYTF.

The rearrangement joins TRBV2 to TRBJ2-1; no firm D call. V lost 3 bases, J lost 7 bases, and 13 bases lay in between. The CDR3 contains 14 residues. Germline V gives CDR1 SNHLY, CDR2 FYNNEI. For the CDR3, the DNA is TGTGCCAGCAGTGATACTCGGATACTAAATGAGCAGTTCTTC. It specifies CASSDTRILNEQFF.

This sequence joins TRBV11-2 and TRBJ2-3; TRBD2 matches 10 bases. The CDR3 runs to 14 residues. J gave up 2 bases and V 5 bases, and 1 base lay outside the gene matches. Per germline, CDR1 SGHAT and CDR2 FQNNGV. Written as DNA, the CDR3 is TGTGCCAGCAGCAGCGGGGGGGCCACAGATACGCAGTATTTT. Translating gives CASSSGGATDTQYF.

This clone was counted between two and nine times. The chain has TRBV28 and TRBJ2-7; 9 bases align to TRBD1. Trimming took 3 bases from V and 4 from J; bases not matched to a gene: 7. Germline CDR1 reads MDHEN; CDR2 reads SYDVKM. The CDR3 is 15 residues long. The CDR3 DNA reads as TGTGCCAGCAGTTTCCCACAGGGGGCGACTTACGAGCAGTACTTC. It specifies CASSFPQGATYEQYF.

To note about this clone: This sample also contains other DNA sequences that code for the same CDR3. The chain uses TRBV6-5 and TRBJ1-2, with 9 bases matching TRBD1. The CDR3 has 15 amino acids. CDR1 and CDR2 from the germline V gene are MNHEY and SVGAGI. The V segment lost 5 bases and the J segment 2 bases; nucleotides outside the gene matches: 6. The CDR3 bases are TGTGCCAGCAGTAACCCGGGACAGGGAAACTATGGCTACACCTTC. Protein product: CASSNPGQGNYGYTF.

J is TRBJ2-2 and V is TRBV6-5; 12 bases agree with TRBD2. V dropped 4 bases and J dropped 2; count of bases not matched to a gene: 2. Looked up from germline, CDR1 is MNHEY and CDR2 is SVGAGI. This CDR3 has 16 amino acids. This chain's CDR3 is CASSWTSGTNTGELFF. For the CDR3, the DNA is TGTGCCAGCAGTTGGACTAGCGGGACCAACACCGGGGAGCTGTTTTTT.

The CDR3 loop reads CSVEGTAREQYF. In nucleotides, the CDR3 is TGCAGCGTTGAGGGGACAGCTAGGGAGCAGTACTTC. This sequence joins TRBV29-1 and TRBJ2-7, with 7 bases fitting TRBD1. This CDR3 spans 12 amino acids. J was trimmed by 7 bases and V by 3 bases; bases with no gene match: 6. CDR1 is SQVTM and CDR2 is ANQGSEA in the germline V gene.

The CDR3 protein is CAISVEGAEAFF. CDR3 sequence (DNA): TGTGCCATCAGTGTTGAAGGGGCTGAAGCTTTCTTT. The J gene is TRBJ1-1, the V gene TRBV10-3; a weak D match, TRBD1 (5 bases). The CDR3 is made up of 12 amino acids. Trimming took off 4 bases at V and 6 bases at J, with 9 bases between the two ends. Germline CDR1 is ENHRY and CDR2 is SYGVKD.

The chain joins TRBV28 to TRBJ1-3; TRBD1 is a possible D gene (6 bases). CDR1 and CDR2 from the germline V gene are MDHEN and SYDVKM. This CDR3 is built from 15 residues. V was clipped by 6 bases and J by 3 bases, with 15 bases between them. The DNA for the CDR3 is TGTGCCAGCAGGCAAGACAGGTGGGGTGGAAACACCATATATTTT. Amino acids: CASRQDRWGGNTIYF.

The chain joins TRBV9 to TRBJ2-7, with 9 positions matching TRBD2. With 0 bases clipped from V and 11 bases from J, the junction kept 6 bases outside the gene matches. The germline CDR1 and CDR2 sequences are SGDLS and YYNGEE. This CDR3 has 13 residues. The CDR3 bases are TGTGCCAGCAGCGTAGAGGCGGGAGGGCCCGAGTACTTC. This sequence encodes CASSVEAGGPEYF.